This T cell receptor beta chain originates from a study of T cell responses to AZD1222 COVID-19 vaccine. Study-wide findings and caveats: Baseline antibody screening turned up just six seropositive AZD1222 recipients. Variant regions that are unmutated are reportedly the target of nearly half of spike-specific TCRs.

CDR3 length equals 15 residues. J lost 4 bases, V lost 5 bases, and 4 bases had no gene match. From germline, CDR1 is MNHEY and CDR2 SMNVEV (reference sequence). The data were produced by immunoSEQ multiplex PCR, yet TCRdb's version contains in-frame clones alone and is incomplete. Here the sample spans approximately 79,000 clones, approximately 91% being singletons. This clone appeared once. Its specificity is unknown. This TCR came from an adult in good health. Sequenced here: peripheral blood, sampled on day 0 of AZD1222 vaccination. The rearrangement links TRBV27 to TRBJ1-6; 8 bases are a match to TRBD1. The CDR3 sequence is CASSLRGLYNSPLHF. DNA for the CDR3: TGTGCCAGCAGTCTCAGGGGGCTGTATAATTCACCCCTCCACTTT.